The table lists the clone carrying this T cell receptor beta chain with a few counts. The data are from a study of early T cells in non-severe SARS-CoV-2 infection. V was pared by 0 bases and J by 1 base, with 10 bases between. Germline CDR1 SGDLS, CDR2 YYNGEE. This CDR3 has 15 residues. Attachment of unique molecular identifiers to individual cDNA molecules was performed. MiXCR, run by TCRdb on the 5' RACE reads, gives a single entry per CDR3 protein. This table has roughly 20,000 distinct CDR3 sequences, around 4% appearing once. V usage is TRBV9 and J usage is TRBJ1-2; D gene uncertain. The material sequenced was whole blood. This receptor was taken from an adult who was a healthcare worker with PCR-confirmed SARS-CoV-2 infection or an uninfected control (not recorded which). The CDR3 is CASSVAHSLNYGYTF. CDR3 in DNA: TGTGCCAGCAGCGTAGCACATAGCCTTAACTATGGCTACACCTTC.